One sample yielded the 18 T cell receptor beta chains listed below, sequenced in a study of monozygotic twins with inflammatory bowel disease. TCRdb re-called the 5' RACE reads and catalogs CDR3 proteins one per entry, DNA excluded. In all, the sample yields a few hundred thousand distinct CDR3 sequences. Sequenced material: blood. The source of these receptors is a human donor with ulcerative colitis or Crohn's disease, or a healthy co-twin of an affected twin (not recorded which).

This sequence joins TRBV9 and TRBJ2-1; TCRdb proposes TRBD1, but this gene call is untestable without DNA. The CDR3 length is 14 residues. Germline values: CDR1 SGDLS, CDR2 YYNGEE. This CDR3 is CASSVGAGEYEQFF. Using reference TRBV9 and TRBJ2-1 for the parts outside the CDR3, the full variable domain is DSGVTQTPKHLITATGQRVTLRCSPRSGDLSVYWYQQSLDQGLQFLIQYYNGEERAKGNILERFSAQQFPDLHSELNLSSLELGDSALYFCASSVGAGEYEQFFGPGTRLTVL.

The V and J genes are TRBV18 and TRBJ2-7; TCRdb outputs TRBD1, but without DNA this stays unchecked. This CDR3 is built from 16 residues. CDR1 is KGHSH and CDR2 is LQKENI in the germline V gene. The CDR3 is CASSGPLGTSTYEQYF.

This chain joins TRBV11-2 and TRBJ2-2. The V gene's germline CDR1 is SGHAT and CDR2 FQNNGV. This CDR3 spans 14 amino acids. CDR3 sequence reads: CASSLVSNTGELFF.

V and J are TRBV7-2 and TRBJ2-3; checking the TCRdb D call of TRBD2 is not possible without DNA. The V gene's germline CDR1 is SGHTA and CDR2 FQGNSA. The CDR3 spans 17 residues. CDR3 protein: CASSLGLAGSSTDTQYF. Complete variable domain (other parts from reference TRBV7-2 and TRBJ2-3): GAGVSQSPSNKVTEKGKDVELRCDPISGHTALYWYRQSLGQGLEFLIYFQGNSAPDKSGLPSDRFSAERTGGSVSTLTIQRTQQEDSAVYLCASSLGLAGSSTDTQYFGPGTRLTVL.

The chain uses TRBV25-1 and TRBJ1-6. The CDR3 consists of 14 residues. Germline V gives CDR1 MGHDK, CDR2 SYGVNS. CDR3 sequence: CASTLHGGSSPLHF. Complete variable domain (other parts from reference TRBV25-1 and TRBJ1-6): EADIYQTPRYLVIGTGKKITLECSQTMGHDKMYWYQQDPGMELHLIHYSYGVNSTEKGDLSSESTVSRIRTEHFPLTLESARPSHTSQYLCASTLHGGSSPLHFGNGTRLTVT.

V usage is TRBV7-2 and J usage is TRBJ2-5. Germline CDR1 SGHTA, CDR2 FQGNSA. The length of the CDR3 is 13 residues. CDR3 protein: CASSLVVSETQYF. Drawing the rest from reference TRBV7-2 and TRBJ2-5, the complete variable domain is GAGVSQSPSNKVTEKGKDVELRCDPISGHTALYWYRQSLGQGLEFLIYFQGNSAPDKSGLPSDRFSAERTGGSVSTLTIQRTQQEDSAVYLCASSLVVSETQYFGPGTRLLVL.

This chain uses TRBV29-1 with TRBJ2-3; TCRdb calls TRBD2, which cannot be checked without DNA. The CDR3 sequence is 16 residues long. Germline CDR1 SQVTM, CDR2 ANQGSEA. CDR3 loop: CSADLGPNLSTDTQYF.

The chain combines TRBV11-3 with TRBJ2-5; lacking DNA, the TRBD1 call made by TCRdb goes unchecked. The CDR3 is made up of 13 amino acids. Looked up from germline, CDR1 is SGHNT and CDR2 is YENEEA. CDR3 sequence reads: CASSSSRAETQYF.

The chain combines TRBV28 with TRBJ2-7; TCRdb returns TRBD1, unconfirmable since there is no DNA. The CDR3 runs 14 residues. Per germline, CDR1 MDHEN and CDR2 SYDVKM. CDR3 protein: CASTGQVVSYEQYF.

The rearrangement joins TRBV5-1 to TRBJ2-7; TCRdb selects TRBD1, and the lack of DNA leaves this call unchecked. The CDR3 covers 14 residues. The germline CDR1 and CDR2 sequences are SGHRS and YFSETQ. CDR3 amino acids: CASSPGSPSYEQYF.

The rearrangement links TRBV29-1 to TRBJ2-1; TCRdb outputs TRBD2, but without DNA this stays unchecked. Per germline, CDR1 SQVTM and CDR2 ANQGSEA. The length of the CDR3 is 12 residues. The CDR3: CSVESGGAGKFF.

The rearrangement links TRBV15 to TRBJ2-1. CDR1 and CDR2 (germline): LNHNV, YYDKDF (reference sequence). This CDR3 has 15 amino acids. CDR3 in amino acids: CATSLDRGSYNEQFF. The full variable domain, with the rest looked up from reference TRBV15 and TRBJ2-1, is DAMVIQNPRYQVTQFGKPVTLSCSQTLNHNVMYWYQQKSSQAPKLLFHYYDKDFNNEADTPDNFQSRRPNTSFCFLDIRSPGLGDTAMYLCATSLDRGSYNEQFFGPGTRLTVL.

The gene calls are TRBV18 and TRBJ1-4; TCRdb proposes TRBD1, but this gene call is untestable without DNA. The V gene's germline CDR1 is KGHSH and CDR2 LQKENI. This CDR3 contains 16 residues. This CDR3 reads CASSPRTSAVNEKLFF.

The chain recombines TRBV29-1 with TRBJ2-2; TCRdb lists TRBD1, though no DNA is available to test this call. Germline CDR1 reads SQVTM; CDR2 reads ANQGSEA. This CDR3 spans 13 amino acids. CDR3 residues: CSVDRGGTGELFF.

The chain uses TRBV5-1 and TRBJ2-7; TCRdb calls TRBD1, which cannot be checked without DNA. Germline assignment: CDR1 SGHRS and CDR2 YFSETQ. The CDR3 consists of 15 residues. The CDR3 sequence is CASSLLGQGASEQYF.

The genes are TRBV28 and TRBJ2-7; without DNA, the TCRdb call of TRBD2 cannot be checked. The CDR3 has 18 residues. Germline V gives CDR1 MDHEN, CDR2 SYDVKM. The chain's CDR3 is CASSLIGTSGSRSYEQYF.

V is TRBV7-2 and J is TRBJ2-7; TCRdb reports TRBD1, a call that lacks DNA to check it against. The CDR3 totals 15 residues. Germline lookup yields CDR1 SGHTA and CDR2 FQGNSA. The CDR3 region is CASSRMDIGTYEQYF.

The chain has TRBV7-2 and TRBJ2-2; TCRdb names TRBD1, which stays unverified in the absence of DNA. The germline V gene encodes CDR1 SGHTA and CDR2 FQGNSA. The CDR3 covers 16 residues. The CDR3 loop is CASSPRDWGLGGELFF.